This T cell receptor (beta chain) was recovered during a study of blood T cell repertoires in COVID-19. At the level of the study: Researchers got acute and convalescent COVID-19 samples from the United States, Italy and Spain. Sources were T cells, B-cell-depleted T cells, or PBMCs; the material itself was cDNA or gDNA.

Germline V gene data show CDR1 as SGHVS and CDR2 as FQNEAQ. The CDR3 has 15 residues. The V segment lost 4 bases and the J segment 2 bases; nucleotides outside the gene matches: 2. The data were produced by immunoSEQ multiplex PCR, yet TCRdb's version contains in-frame clones alone and is incomplete. The repertoire has some 200,000 clones, roughly nine tenths of them found once; the top ten carry 5.5% to 8.5%. The sequence derives from a woman of 80 years or more in a cohort sampled during active or convalescent COVID-19. The sequenced material came from peripheral blood. The chain carries TRBV7-8 and TRBJ2-1, with TRBD1 matching 10 bases. The CDR3 sequence: CASSSGTGAYNEQFF. The CDR3 bases are TGTGCCAGCAGCTCCGGGACAGGGGCCTACAATGAGCAGTTCTTC.